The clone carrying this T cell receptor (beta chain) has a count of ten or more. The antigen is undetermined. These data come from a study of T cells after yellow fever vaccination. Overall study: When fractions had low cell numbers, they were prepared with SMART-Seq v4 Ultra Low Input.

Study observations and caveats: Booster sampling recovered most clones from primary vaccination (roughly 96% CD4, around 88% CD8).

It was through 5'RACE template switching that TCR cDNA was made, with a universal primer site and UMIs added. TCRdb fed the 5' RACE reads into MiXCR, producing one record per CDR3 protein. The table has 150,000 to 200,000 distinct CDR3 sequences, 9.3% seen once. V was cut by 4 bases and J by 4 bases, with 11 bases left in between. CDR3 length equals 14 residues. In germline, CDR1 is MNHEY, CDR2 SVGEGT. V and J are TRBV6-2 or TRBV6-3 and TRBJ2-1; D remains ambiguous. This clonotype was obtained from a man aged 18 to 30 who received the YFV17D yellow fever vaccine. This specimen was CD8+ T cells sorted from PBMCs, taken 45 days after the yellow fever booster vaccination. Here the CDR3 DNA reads TGTGCCAGCAGTTGGGATCCGGTATACAATGAGCAGTTCTTC. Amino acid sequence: CASSWDPVYNEQFF.